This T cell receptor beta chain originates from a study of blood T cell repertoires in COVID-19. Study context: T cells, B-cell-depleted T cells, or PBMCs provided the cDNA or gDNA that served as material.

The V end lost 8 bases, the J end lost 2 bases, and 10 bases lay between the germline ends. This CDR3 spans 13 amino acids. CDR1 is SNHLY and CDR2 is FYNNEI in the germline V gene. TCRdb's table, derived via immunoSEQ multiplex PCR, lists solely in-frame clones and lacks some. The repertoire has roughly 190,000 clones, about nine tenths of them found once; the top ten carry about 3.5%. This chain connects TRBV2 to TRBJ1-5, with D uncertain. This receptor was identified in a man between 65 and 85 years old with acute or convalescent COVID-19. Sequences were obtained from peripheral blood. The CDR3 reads CASRKGGNQPQHF. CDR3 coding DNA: TGTGCCAGCCGTAAGGGAGGCAATCAGCCCCAGCATTTT.